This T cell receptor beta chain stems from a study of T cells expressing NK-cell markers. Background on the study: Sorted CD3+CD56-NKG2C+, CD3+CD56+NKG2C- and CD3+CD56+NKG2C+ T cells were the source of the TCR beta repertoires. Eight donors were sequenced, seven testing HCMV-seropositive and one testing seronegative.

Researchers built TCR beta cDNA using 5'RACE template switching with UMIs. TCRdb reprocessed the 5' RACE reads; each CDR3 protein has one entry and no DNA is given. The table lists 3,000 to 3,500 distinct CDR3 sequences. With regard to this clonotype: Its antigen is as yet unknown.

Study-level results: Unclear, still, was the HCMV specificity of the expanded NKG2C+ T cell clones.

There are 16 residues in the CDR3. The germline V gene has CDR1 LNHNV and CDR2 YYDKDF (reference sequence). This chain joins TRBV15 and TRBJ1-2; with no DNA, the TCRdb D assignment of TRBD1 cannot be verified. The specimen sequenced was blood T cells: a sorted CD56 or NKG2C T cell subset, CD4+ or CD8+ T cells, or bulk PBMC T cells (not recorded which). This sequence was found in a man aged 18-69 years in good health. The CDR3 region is CATSRQGPGSIYGYTF.